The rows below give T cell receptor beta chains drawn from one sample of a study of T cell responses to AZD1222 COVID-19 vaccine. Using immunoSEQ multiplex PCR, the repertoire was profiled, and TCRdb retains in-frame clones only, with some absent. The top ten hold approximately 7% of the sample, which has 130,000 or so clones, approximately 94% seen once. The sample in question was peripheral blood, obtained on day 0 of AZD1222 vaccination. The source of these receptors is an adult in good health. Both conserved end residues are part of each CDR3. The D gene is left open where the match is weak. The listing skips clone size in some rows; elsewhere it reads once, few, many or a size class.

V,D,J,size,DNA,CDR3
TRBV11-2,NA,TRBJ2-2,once,TGTGCCAGCAGCTTAGATGTAAACCTCAGGGAGCTGTTTTTT,CASSLDVNLRELFF
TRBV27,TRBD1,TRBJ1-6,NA,TGTGCCAGCAGTTCGAGGACAGGATATTCACCCCTCCACTTT,CASSSRTGYSPLHF
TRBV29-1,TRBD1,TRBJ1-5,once,TGCAGCGTGAGGGTGACAGGGAGCAATCAGCCCCAGCATTTT,CSVRVTGSNQPQHF
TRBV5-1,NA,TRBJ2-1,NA,TGCGCCAGCAGCTTGTTGGGGAGCTCCTACAATGAGCAGTTCTTC,CASSLLGSSYNEQFF
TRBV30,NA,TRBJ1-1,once,TGTGCCTGGAGGACAGGTTCTATTTTCCGAGCTTTCTTT,CAWRTGSIFRAFF
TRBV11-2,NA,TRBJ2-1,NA,TGTGCCAGCAGCTTAGAGGGGCCAGACAATGAGCAGTTCTTC,CASSLEGPDNEQFF
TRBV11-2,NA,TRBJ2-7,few,TGTGCCAGCAGCTTAGATTATATAGGACTCGAAATCTACGAGCAGTACTTC,CASSLDYIGLEIYEQYF
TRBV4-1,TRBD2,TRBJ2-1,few,TGCGCCAGCAGCCAACTGGGACTAGCGGGAGGCCCAGGGAACTCGAATGAGCAGTTCTTC,CASSQLGLAGGPGNSNEQFF
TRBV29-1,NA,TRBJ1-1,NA,TGCAGCTACCTAAGTTCCCAAGCTTTCTTT,CSYLSSQAFF
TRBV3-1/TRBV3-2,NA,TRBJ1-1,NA,TGTGCCAGCAGCCAGCTCCGAGACACTGAAGCTTTCTTT,CASSQLRDTEAFF
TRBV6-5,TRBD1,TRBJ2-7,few,TGTGCCACCCCGGTTGACCGGGACAGCTACGAGCAGTACTTC,CATPVDRDSYEQYF
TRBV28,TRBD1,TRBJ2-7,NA,TGTGCCAGCCAACCCTATGGGGGGACAGGGCTCTCCTACGAGCAGTACTTC,CASQPYGGTGLSYEQYF
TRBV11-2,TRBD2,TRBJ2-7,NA,TGTGCCAGCAGCCGCCTTGCGAGTAGCGGGAGTTACGAGCAGTACTTC,CASSRLASSGSYEQYF
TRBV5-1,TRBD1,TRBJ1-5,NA,TGCGCCAGCAGCTTGGGGGACAGTTATCAGCCCCAGCATTTT,CASSLGDSYQPQHF
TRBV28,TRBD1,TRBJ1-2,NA,TGTGCCAGCAACCCTTCCGGGACAGCGTATGGCTACACCTTC,CASNPSGTAYGYTF
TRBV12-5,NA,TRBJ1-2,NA,TGTGCTAGTGGCTCTTTCGGCTTGATGGATGGCTACACCTTC,CASGSFGLMDGYTF
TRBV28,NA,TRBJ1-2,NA,TGTGCCAGCAGTTTAGCATCCCGAAGGGATGGCTACACCTTC,CASSLASRRDGYTF
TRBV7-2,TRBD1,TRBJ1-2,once,TGTGCCAGCAGCTTCGACAGGGACTATGGCTACACCTTC,CASSFDRDYGYTF
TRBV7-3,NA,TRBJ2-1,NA,TGTGCCAGCAGCTTAAGGCAGGATAGGTACAATGAGCAGTTCTTC,CASSLRQDRYNEQFF
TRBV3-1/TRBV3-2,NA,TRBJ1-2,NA,TGTGCCAGCAGCCAAGGGGTCAGGGACTATGGCTACACCTTC,CASSQGVRDYGYTF
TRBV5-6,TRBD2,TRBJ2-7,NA,TGTGCCAGCAGCTTGGAGGGCGGGAGCTACCACGAGCAGTACTTC,CASSLEGGSYHEQYF
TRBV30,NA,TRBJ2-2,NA,TGTGCCTGGTACGGGGGGCCCCTGAACACCGGGGAGCTGTTTTTT,CAWYGGPLNTGELFF
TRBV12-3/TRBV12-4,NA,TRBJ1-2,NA,TGTGCCAGCAGTGGACCGGCCTATGGCTACACCTTC,CASSGPAYGYTF
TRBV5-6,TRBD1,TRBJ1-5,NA,TGTGCCAGCAGCTTGAGGGACAGGGAGAATCAGCCCCAGCATTTT,CASSLRDRENQPQHF
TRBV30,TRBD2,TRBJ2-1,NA,TGTGCCTGGAGTTCGGGGACTAGCGGGAGTAGGATCAATGAGCAGTTCTTC,CAWSSGTSGSRINEQFF